This T cell receptor beta chain derives from a study of shared clonotypes between healthy human individuals. Study at large: Each donor had three CD4 naive, three CD4 memory, two CD8 naive and one CD8 memory plate. General study points: Tissues were not sampled, only blood, and their repertoires likely differ. In having few donors, the study represented limited genetic and exposure-history diversity.

Concerning this clone itself: Antigen: not known.

Authors' data handling: With immunoSEQ giving junction-only sequences and no quality scores, filtering differed. Clones were sequenced by immunoSEQ multiplex PCR, and TCRdb holds only the in-frame ones, with some missing. The V and J calls and clone size come from that table; D and trimming were worked out from the DNA. The table lists approximately 840,000 clones, 96% of them singletons, with roughly 0.23% in the top ten. The germline gives CDR1 MGHRA, CDR2 YSYEKL. V lost 11 bases, J lost 6 bases, and 13 bases stayed unmatched. The CDR3 runs to 13 residues. Only CD45RO-negative cells positively selected for CCR7 counted as naive CD8 cells, so terminally differentiated effector memory CD45RA+ cells were excluded.

The sequencing sample was made of naive CD8+ T cells sorted from blood. V is TRBV4-1 and J is TRBJ2-7; 7 positions agree with TRBD1. The sequence derives from a man aged 30-40 years in good health. In nucleotides, the CDR3 is TGCGCCGTTGGTGACAGGGTCGGGGTCGAGCAGTACTTC. Its protein product is CAVGDRVGVEQYF.